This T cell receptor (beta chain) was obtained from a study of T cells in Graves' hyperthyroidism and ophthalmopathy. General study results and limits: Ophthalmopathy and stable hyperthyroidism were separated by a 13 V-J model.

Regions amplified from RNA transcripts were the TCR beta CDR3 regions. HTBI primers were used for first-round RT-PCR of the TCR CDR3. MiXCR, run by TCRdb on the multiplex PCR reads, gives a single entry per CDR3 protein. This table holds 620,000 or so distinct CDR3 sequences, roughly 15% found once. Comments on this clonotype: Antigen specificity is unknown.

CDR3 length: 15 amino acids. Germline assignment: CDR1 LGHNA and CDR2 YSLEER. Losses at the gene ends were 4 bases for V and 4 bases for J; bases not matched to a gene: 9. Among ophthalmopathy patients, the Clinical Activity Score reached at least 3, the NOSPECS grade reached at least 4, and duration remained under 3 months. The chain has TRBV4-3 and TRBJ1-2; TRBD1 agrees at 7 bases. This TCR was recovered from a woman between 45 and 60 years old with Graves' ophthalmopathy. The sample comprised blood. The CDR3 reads CASSRVRGSGYGYTF. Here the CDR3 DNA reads TGCGCCAGCAGCCGAGTCAGGGGGAGCGGCTATGGCTACACCTTC.